One and the same sample provided the 14 T cell receptor beta chains below, sequenced in a study of blood T cell repertoires in COVID-19. Produced via immunoSEQ multiplex PCR; TCRdb's table is partial and in-frame only. This sample has about 200,000 clones, with more than 65% found just once. Source material: peripheral blood. The receptors shown here come from an elderly woman with acute or convalescent COVID-19.

The chain has TRBV10-3 and TRBJ2-5; D possibly corresponds to TRBD2 (6 bases). The V end lost 8 bases, the J end lost 5 bases, and 12 bases lay between the germline ends. The CDR3 runs to 12 residues. CDR1 is ENHRY, CDR2 SYGVKD, per germline. The CDR3 region has the DNA TGTGCCATCGGTTCAGGAGGGGAGACCCAGTACTTC. This sequence encodes CAIGSGGETQYF.

This clone came up a few times. V usage is TRBV19 and J usage is TRBJ1-5, with 9 bases lining up with TRBD1. CDR3 length: 15 amino acids. V lost 6 bases, J lost 6 bases, and 9 bases stayed unmatched. Germline CDR1 is LNHDA and CDR2 is SQIVND (reference sequence). CDR3 in amino acids: CASRSQGASFQPQHF. CDR3 nucleotide sequence: TGTGCCAGTAGGTCACAGGGGGCGAGCTTTCAGCCCCAGCATTTT.

The J gene is TRBJ2-5, the V gene TRBV5-6; 9 bases are a match to TRBD1. Germline V lookup: CDR1 SGHDT, CDR2 YYEEEE. V trimming: 4 bases; J trimming: 2 bases; junction bases outside the gene matches: 6. The CDR3 runs 15 residues. DNA of the CDR3: TGTGCCAGCAGCAGGGCCGGGACAGGGCAAGAGACCCAGTACTTC. It yields the protein CASSRAGTGQETQYF. The variable domain in full, with the rest retrieved from reference TRBV5-6 and TRBJ2-5, is DAGVTQSPTHLIKTRGQQVTLRCSPKSGHDTVSWYQQALGQGPQFIFQYYEEEERQRGNFPDRFSGHQFPNYSSELNVNALLLGDSALYLCASSRAGTGQETQYFGPGTRLLVL.

This rearrangement joins TRBV5-1 to TRBJ2-7; 11 bases agree with TRBD2. CDR1 is SGHRS and CDR2 is YFSETQ in the germline V gene. The CDR3 sequence is 16 residues long. V lost 4 bases to trimming and J lost 4 bases; unmatched junction nucleotides: 10. CDR3 DNA: TGCGCCAGCAGCCCGGGGACTAGCGGATTCCCTTACGAGCAGTACTTC. The encoded protein is CASSPGTSGFPYEQYF.

The V and J genes are TRBV5-1 and TRBJ2-1, with 9 bases identical to TRBD2. V lost 7 bases and J lost 4; bases outside the gene matches: 6. The CDR3 covers 14 residues. Germline loops: CDR1 SGHRS, CDR2 YFSETQ. The CDR3 spells CASHLAGSYNEQFF. CDR3 DNA: TGCGCCAGCCATCTAGCGGGATCTTACAATGAGCAGTTCTTC.

The chain has TRBV12-5 and TRBJ1-5; D perhaps matches TRBD1 (6 bases). The CDR3 has 16 amino acids. CDR1 LGHNT and CDR2 FRNRAP come from the germline V gene. V was shortened by 0 bases and J by 0 bases, with 9 bases between the two germline ends. CDR3 protein: CASGLVGGNSNQPQHF. CDR3 bases: TGTGCTAGTGGTTTGGTAGGGGGTAATAGCAATCAGCCCCAGCATTTT. Filled out from reference TRBV12-5 and TRBJ1-5, the complete variable domain reads DARVTQTPRHKVTEMGQEVTMRCQPILGHNTVFWYRQTMMQGLELLAYFRNRAPLDDSGMPKDRFSAEMPDATLATLKIQPSEPRDSAVYFCASGLVGGNSNQPQHFGDGTRLSIL.

V gene TRBV19 combines with J gene TRBJ2-5, with a possible D match to TRBD1 (5 bases). Between the trimmed V and J ends, which lost 3 bases and 5 bases, there was a span of 10 bases. The CDR3 is 13 residues long. Germline loops: CDR1 LNHDA, CDR2 SQIVND (reference sequence). The CDR3 region has the DNA TGTGCCAGTAGTATTGGACATAGGGAGACCCAGTACTTC. Translating it yields CASSIGHRETQYF.

The chain is built from TRBV24-1 and TRBJ2-1; 7 bases align to TRBD2. With 7 bases clipped from V and 5 bases from J, the junction kept 7 bases outside the gene matches. The germline CDR1 and CDR2 sequences are KGHDR and SFDVKD. The CDR3 has 14 amino acids. The CDR3 is CATRGLAADNEQFF. CDR3 nucleotides: TGTGCCACCAGGGGGCTAGCGGCAGACAATGAGCAGTTCTTC.

This clone has only one observation. The rearrangement uses TRBV9 and TRBJ2-2; the D is unclear. The CDR3 has 16 residues. The V gene lost 0 bases and the J gene lost 0 bases, with 9 bases spanning the gap. Germline V gene sequence: CDR1 SGDLS, CDR2 YYNGEE. The CDR3 loop reads CASSVVGGPNTGELFF. The CDR3 DNA is TGTGCCAGCAGCGTAGTCGGCGGCCCGAACACCGGGGAGCTGTTTTTT.

The chain couples TRBV6-2 or TRBV6-3 to TRBJ2-1; 12 nucleotides agree with TRBD1. V was clipped by 6 bases and J by 9 bases; unmatched bases: 12. The CDR3 is 16 residues long. Germline lookup yields CDR1 MNHEY and CDR2 SVGEGT. CDR3 sequence reads: CASSPAGTGGPIEQFF. The CDR3 bases are TGTGCCAGCAGCCCCGCCGGGACAGGGGGCCCAATTGAGCAGTTCTTC.

The CDR3 loop reads CASTRLAGDSYEQYF. The CDR3 DNA is TGTGCCAGCACCAGACTAGCGGGGGACTCCTACGAGCAGTACTTC. The rearrangement joins TRBV6-6 to TRBJ2-7; 12 bases agree with TRBD2. The CDR3 is 15 amino acids. The germline CDR1 and CDR2 sequences are MNHNY and SVGAGI (reference sequence). V was clipped by 7 bases and J by 0 bases; unmatched bases: 4.

The genes are TRBV5-4 and TRBJ2-5, with TRBD2 matching 12 bases. Trimming at V came to 0 bases and at J to 6 bases, leaving 6 bases not matched to a gene. In germline, CDR1 is SGHNT, CDR2 YYREEE (reference sequence). The CDR3 runs 16 residues. CDR3 DNA: TGTGCCAGCAGCTTGGGACTAGCGGGAGAATGGAAGACCCAGTACTTC. It codes for CASSLGLAGEWKTQYF.

The rearrangement uses TRBV12-3 or TRBV12-4 and TRBJ2-5; D uncertain. There are 13 residues in the CDR3. V was clipped by 4 bases and J by 3 bases, with 9 bases between them. The CDR3 coding sequence is TGTGCCAGCAGTTCGGCCAGGAAAGAGACCCAGTACTTC. Encoded protein: CASSSARKETQYF.

This clone has a handful of counts. The rearrangement links TRBV5-4 to TRBJ2-3, with 11 bases that match TRBD2. Germline-derived CDR1 and CDR2 are SGHNT and YYREEE (reference sequence). V lost 4 bases, J lost 4 bases, and 2 bases stayed unmatched. CDR3 length: 14 amino acids. The CDR3 loop is CASSISGGADTQYF. The CDR3 nucleotides are TGTGCCAGCAGCATTAGCGGGGGGGCAGATACGCAGTATTTT.